The 17 T cell receptor beta chains listed next were all sequenced from one sample in a study of OX40 agonist ivuxolimab in advanced cancers. Sequenced by immunoSEQ multiplex PCR; TCRdb stores in-frame clones only, minus some. Of 14,000 to 15,000 clones in the sample, just under 80% are singletons; the top ten hold roughly 30%. Specimen: CD4+ or CD8+ T cells sorted from blood, collected in a trial of the OX40 agonist ivuxolimab. The receptors stem from an adult with an advanced solid tumor such as melanoma, head and neck, liver or kidney cancer.

This clone appeared a single time. J is TRBJ2-5 and V is TRBV7-8, with 10 bases aligning to TRBD1. The tail of the sequence fits TRBJ2-7 better, so the J call may be wrong. The CDR3 spans 14 residues. Germline values: CDR1 SGHVS, CDR2 FQNEAQ. The CDR3 reads CASSRGQGKYEQYF. In DNA form, the CDR3 reads TGTGCCAGCAGCCGGGGACAGGGGAAGTACGAGCAGTACTTC.

In its sample, this clone was seen a few times. V usage is TRBV7-5 and J usage is TRBJ2-5; the table's D call of TRBD2 was not tested on the DNA. TRBV7-5 is a pseudogene segment. The CDR3 is made up of 16 amino acids. As DNA, the CDR3 is TGTGCCAGCAGCTTAGATAGGTCCTCGGAGAGAGGGACCCAGTACTTC. Translation: CASSLDRSSERGTQYF.

The chain carries TRBV11-2 and TRBJ2-7; D unresolved. V lost 0 bases and J lost 3, with 12 bases in between. The CDR3 loop spans 15 amino acids. The germline V gene has CDR1 SGHAT and CDR2 FQNNGV. In DNA, the CDR3 is TGTGCCAGCAGCTTAGAACGGTGGACGGGCTACGAGCAGTACTTC. Translation gives CASSLERWTGYEQYF.

The chain links TRBV5-1 to TRBJ2-1, with TRBD1 matching 9 bases. Germline values: CDR1 SGHRS, CDR2 YFSETQ. With 3 bases clipped from V and 8 bases from J, the junction kept 9 bases outside the gene matches. CDR3 length: 15 residues. The CDR3 DNA follows: TGCGCCAGCAGCTACCCGGGACAGGGCGTCGATGAGCAGTTCTTC. Its translation: CASSYPGQGVDEQFF.

This clone appeared a few times. This chain joins TRBV7-2 and TRBJ2-7; TRBD1 aligns across 7 bases. The germline CDR1 and CDR2 sequences are SGHTA and FQGNSA. This CDR3 contains 15 residues. Trimming at V came to 3 bases and at J to 7 bases, leaving 12 bases not matched to a gene. The CDR3 region is CASSFISTGPREQYF. The CDR3 region has the DNA TGTGCCAGCAGCTTTATATCGACAGGGCCCAGGGAGCAGTACTTC.

This clone was seen more than once but under ten times. Relative to the germline gene, one junction end is altered; a read error may explain this. This sequence joins TRBV5-3 and TRBJ1-1; D remains unclear. TRBV5-3 is an open reading frame whose function is uncertain. The CDR3 spans 12 residues. CDR3 in DNA: TGTGCCAGCAGCTTACAGCTCGCTGAAGCTTTCTTT. The encoded protein is CASSLQLAEAFF.

This clone is labeled large (0.1 to 1%). The V call is TRBV5-1, the J call TRBJ2-1; 9 bases are a match to TRBD1. Trimming cost V 4 bases and J 6 bases; bases outside gene matches: 11. The CDR3 extends over 16 amino acids. Germline values: CDR1 SGHRS, CDR2 YFSETQ. The CDR3 bases are TGCGCCAGCAGCGAGGAACAGGGGGCGCGGGCCAATGAGCAGTTCTTC. Protein: CASSEEQGARANEQFF.

The CDR3 nucleotides read TGTGCCAGCGGACAACAGGGTCCCCTTATTTATGGCTACACCTTC. It specifies CASGQQGPLIYGYTF. This rearrangement joins TRBV2 to TRBJ1-2; a weak D match, TRBD1 (6 bases). The CDR3 is 15 amino acids. CDR1 is SNHLY, CDR2 FYNNEI, per germline. Deletions cut 8 bases from V and 5 bases from J, with 21 bases between.

The chain recombines TRBV7-2 with TRBJ2-5; 14 positions agree with TRBD2. The trim removed 6 bases at V and 9 bases at J, leaving 6 bases unmatched. The CDR3 is made up of 14 amino acids. Germline V gene sequence: CDR1 SGHTA, CDR2 FQGNSA. CDR3 residues: CASSFGTSGSAQYF. DNA of the CDR3: TGTGCCAGCAGTTTTGGGACTAGCGGGAGCGCCCAGTACTTC. The full variable domain, completed using reference TRBV7-2 and TRBJ2-5, is GAGVSQSPSNKVTEKGKDVELRCDPISGHTALYWYRQSLGQGLEFLIYFQGNSAPDKSGLPSDRFSAERTGGSVSTLTIQRTQQEDSAVYLCASSFGTSGSAQYFGPGTRLLVL.

The genes are TRBV27 and TRBJ2-7; D is possibly TRBD1 (5 bases). Germline-derived CDR1 and CDR2 are MNHEY and SMNVEV (reference sequence). Trimming took off 8 bases at V and 2 bases at J, with 13 bases between the two ends. The CDR3 consists of 13 residues. The CDR3 DNA reads TGTGCCAGCTCCCCAGGGCGGACCTACGAGCAGTACTTC. As protein: CASSPGRTYEQYF.

The chain is built from TRBV9 and TRBJ1-1; D gene uncertain. The germline V and J ends were trimmed by 0 bases and 10 bases, with 10 bases remaining between them. The CDR3 has 12 amino acids. CDR1 is SGDLS and CDR2 is YYNGEE in the germline V gene. The CDR3 nucleotides read TGTGCCAGCAGCGTAGGATCCGGTCGAGCTTTCTTT. This sequence encodes CASSVGSGRAFF.

The rearrangement uses TRBV9 and TRBJ2-2; D remains unclear. CDR1 is SGDLS and CDR2 is YYNGEE in the germline V gene. CDR3 length: 12 amino acids. V was cut by 1 base and J by 6 bases, with 4 bases left in between. This CDR3 is CASSVFPGELFF. The CDR3 DNA sequence: TGTGCCAGCAGCGTATTCCCCGGGGAGCTGTTTTTT. Together with reference TRBV9 and TRBJ2-2, the CDR3 gives the full variable domain: DSGVTQTPKHLITATGQRVTLRCSPRSGDLSVYWYQQSLDQGLQFLIQYYNGEERAKGNILERFSAQQFPDLHSELNLSSLELGDSALYFCASSVFPGELFFGEGSRLTVL.

The chain couples TRBV6-6 to TRBJ2-7; TRBD2 might be the D (5 bases). The CDR3 is 16 amino acids. Germline CDR1 reads MNHNY; CDR2 reads SVGAGI (reference sequence). The ends were cut back, 5 bases at V and 0 bases at J, with 17 bases in the middle. CDR3 DNA: TGTGCCAGCAGTCACTACCGAGCGGATAGCTCCTACGAGCAGTACTTC. It yields the protein CASSHYRADSSYEQYF.

DNA of the CDR3: TGTGCCAGCACCGAGAGCTCCTACAATGAGCAGTTCTTC. Encoded protein: CASTESSYNEQFF. J is TRBJ2-1 and V is TRBV5-6; D call uncertain. V was shortened by 6 bases and J by 0 bases, with 7 bases between the two germline ends. Germline values: CDR1 SGHDT, CDR2 YYEEEE. This CDR3 has 13 residues.

The chain is built from TRBV4-1 and TRBJ2-3, with D maybe TRBD1 (6 bases). The germline V gene encodes CDR1 MGHRA and CDR2 YSYEKL. Between the trimmed V and J ends, which lost 1 base and 6 bases, there was a span of 11 bases. This CDR3 contains 14 residues. The CDR3 loop reads CASSQGRGWDTQYF. The CDR3 nucleotides are TGCGCCAGCAGCCAAGGCAGGGGCTGGGATACGCAGTATTTT.

The rearrangement joins TRBV5-6 to TRBJ1-2; 8 nucleotides match TRBD1. The CDR3 extends over 14 amino acids. From germline, CDR1 is SGHDT and CDR2 YYEEEE. The V gene end was trimmed by 3 bases and the J gene end by 4 bases; junction bases not matched to a gene: 5. The CDR3 spells CASSWDRSSYGYTF. In nucleotides, the CDR3 is TGTGCCAGCAGCTGGGACAGGAGTTCCTATGGCTACACCTTC.

V is TRBV5-5 and J is TRBJ2-7; D is undetermined. Germline V gene data show CDR1 as SGHKS and CDR2 as YYEKEE (reference sequence). V was shortened by 1 base and J by 0 bases, with 11 bases between the two germline ends. This CDR3 comprises 15 residues. The CDR3 is CASSLRATSSYEQYF. DNA for the CDR3: TGTGCCAGCAGCTTGCGAGCGACTTCCTCCTACGAGCAGTACTTC.